This TCR beta chain was retrieved from a study of blood T cell repertoires in COVID-19. Study details: Researchers got acute and convalescent COVID-19 samples from the United States, Italy and Spain.

Per the original methods: How many nucleated cells were present was estimated from reference gene primer amplification. The protocol was immunoSEQ multiplex PCR, while the TCRdb copy is restricted to in-frame clones and leaves out a portion. Clone size and V and J calls were adopted from that table, with D and trimming inferred from the DNA. Of more than 200,000 clones listed, around 84% are singletons. Trimming took off 6 bases at V and 2 bases at J, with 18 bases between the two ends. CDR1 is MNHEY and CDR2 is SVGEGT in the germline V gene. The CDR3 has 16 residues. The TCR originated in a man aged 60 to 69 with acute or convalescent COVID-19. The sequencing sample was made of peripheral blood. This sequence joins TRBV6-2 or TRBV6-3 and TRBJ2-3; D perhaps matches TRBD1 (5 bases). DNA of the CDR3: TGTGCCAGCAGCGGAGCCAGGGCCGTCGACACAGATACGCAGTATTTT. This gives the protein CASSGARAVDTDTQYF.